This is a list of T cell receptor beta chains from one sample in a study of T cell clusters in autoimmune cytopenias. TCRdb re-called the multiplex PCR reads, yielding one record per CDR3 amino acid sequence without DNA. The table lists 3,000 to 5,000 distinct CDR3 sequences. This same sample was also part of a study on T cell repertoires in aging, cancer and after chemotherapy.

Sequences were obtained from peripheral blood. The receptor set was obtained from a human donor in good health. The CDR3 runs from the conserved cysteine through the conserved F or W. Size is omitted from some rows. Given values are once, few, many or a class for expanded clones.

V gene,J gene,clone size,CDR3 protein
TRBV29-1,TRBJ2-3,medium-sized,CSVESRGGWGDTQYF
TRBV5-5,TRBJ1-6,medium-sized,CASSLGDRFWRNSPLHF
TRBV6-5,TRBJ1-1,.,CALDVAEDTEAFF
TRBV5-4,TRBJ1-2,.,CASSPTGLFYTF
TRBV6-1,TRBJ1-6,medium-sized,CASSGRSYNSPLHF
TRBV5-6,TRBJ2-1,.,CASRWGLSYNEQFF
TRBV6-1,TRBJ2-7,.,CASSEASGGYEQYF
TRBV18,TRBJ2-2,.,CASSPLGTGSNTGELFF
TRBV27,TRBJ2-7,.,CASSFRQSYEQYF
TRBV6-6,TRBJ1-5,.,CASSLRTGGAGSTQPQHF
TRBV29-1,TRBJ1-1,medium-sized,CSVLGSDRGMNTEAFF
TRBV28,TRBJ1-4,.,CASSSWFPGWKLFF
TRBV27,TRBJ1-1,.,CASSHGGGTEAFF
TRBV12-3/TRBV12-4,TRBJ1-1,medium-sized,CASSSGPSTEAFF
TRBV18,TRBJ1-3,.,CASSPTASSGNTIYF
TRBV7-2,TRBJ2-5,.,CASSLALGAGGGETQYF
TRBV29-1,TRBJ1-3,medium-sized,CSVEVGQGFSGNTIYF
TRBV15,TRBJ2-1,medium-sized,CATSSPGVAGDNEQFF
TRBV6-6,TRBJ1-6,medium-sized,CASIGRRGNSPLHF
TRBV6-6,TRBJ1-5,.,CASSESDSNQPQHF
TRBV7-3,TRBJ2-1,.,CASSSGTSGNEQFF
TRBV30,TRBJ2-2,medium-sized,CASDGLLEGSAGELFF
TRBV18,TRBJ1-2,medium-sized,CASSPRTGGPDGYTF
TRBV5-4,TRBJ1-3,.,CASSLRQAGGNTIYF
TRBV6-2/TRBV6-3,TRBJ2-3,medium-sized,CASSTNTDTQYF
TRBV20-1,TRBJ2-3,.,CSALRLAGSTDTQYF
TRBV5-6,TRBJ2-1,medium-sized,CASSFLPGQAFNEQFF
TRBV19,TRBJ1-4,.,CASSMRTGAVNEKLFF
TRBV20-1,TRBJ2-5,.,CSARVIGGGYQETQYF
TRBV4-1,TRBJ1-1,.,CASSQDWNTEAFF
TRBV29-1,TRBJ2-5,medium-sized,CSVRQGASETQYF
TRBV27,TRBJ1-1,.,CASSLSLGNTEAFF
TRBV27,TRBJ1-2,.,CASGIHSDGYTF
TRBV6-4,TRBJ2-1,.,CASSVVAGGLNEQFF
TRBV7-9,TRBJ2-7,.,CASSLVSSHEQYF
TRBV11-2,TRBJ2-1,.,CASSLGGSGGYSDEQFF
TRBV27,TRBJ1-1,medium-sized,CASTRLPGQGASGVTEAFF
TRBV30,TRBJ2-1,medium-sized,CAWNIEGHNEQFF
TRBV6-2/TRBV6-3,TRBJ1-6,.,CASSYSGRASSPLHF
TRBV7-2,TRBJ1-5,.,CASSRGPRQPQHF
TRBV6-2/TRBV6-3,TRBJ1-4,.,CASSQRDPLGLKLFF
TRBV29-1,TRBJ2-3,.,CSVETGTSGRADTQYF
TRBV12-3/TRBV12-4,TRBJ2-1,.,CASSPTTSISYNEQFF
TRBV20-1,TRBJ2-7,.,CSASLRDEQYF
TRBV27,TRBJ2-1,medium-sized,CASIGGVAGYNEQFF
TRBV12-3/TRBV12-4,TRBJ2-5,.,CASSPYGYHRGSHETQYF
TRBV5-1,TRBJ2-3,.,CASSLVLAGAWDTQYF